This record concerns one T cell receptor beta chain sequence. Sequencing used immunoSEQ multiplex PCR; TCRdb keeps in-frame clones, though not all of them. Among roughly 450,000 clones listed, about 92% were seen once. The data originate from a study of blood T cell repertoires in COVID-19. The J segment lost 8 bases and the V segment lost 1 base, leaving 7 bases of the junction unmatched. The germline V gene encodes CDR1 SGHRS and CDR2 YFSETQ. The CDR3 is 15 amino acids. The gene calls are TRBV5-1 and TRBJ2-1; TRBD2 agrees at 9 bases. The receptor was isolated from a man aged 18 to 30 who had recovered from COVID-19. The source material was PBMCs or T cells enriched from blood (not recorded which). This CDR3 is CASSLSSGREYEQFF. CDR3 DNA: TGCGCCAGCAGCTTGAGTAGCGGGAGAGAGTATGAGCAGTTCTTC.